Below, 2 T cell receptor beta chains from the same sample are listed, as sequenced in a study of a mutant IDH1 vaccine in newly diagnosed glioma. The time point denotes: baseline, week 1 (first vaccination visit). Treatment noted: pre-vaccination baseline after standard-of-care therapy. The table came from immunoSEQ multiplex PCR; TCRdb's copy has only in-frame clones and leaves some out. The sample carries some 19,000 clones, approximately 85% recorded once. The sequencing used PBMCs, collected from a glioma patient treated with radiotherapy, temozolomide or both. These receptors came from a man between 40 and 49 years old with glioma.

This clone occurred a few times. The chain couples TRBV27 to TRBJ2-2; D may be TRBD2 (5 bases). Trimming removed 2 bases at V and 6 bases at J, with 10 bases between. The CDR3 is made up of 14 amino acids. Per germline, CDR1 MNHEY and CDR2 SMNVEV (reference sequence). The CDR3 DNA reads as TGTGCCAGCAGTTTAATATCCGGGGCCGGGGAGCTGTTTTTT. It is translated as CASSLISGAGELFF.

This chain connects TRBV12-5 to TRBJ2-5, with D possibly matching TRBD1 (6 bases). CDR1 and CDR2 from the germline V gene are LGHNT and FRNRAP. This CDR3 spans 16 amino acids. V dropped 3 bases and J dropped 2 bases, with 16 bases sitting between them. The CDR3 spells CASGFPPRGLQETQYF. In nucleotides, the CDR3 is TGTGCTAGTGGTTTCCCCCCCAGGGGCCTTCAAGAGACCCAGTACTTC.